These 25 T cell receptor beta chains originate from one sample sequenced in a study of long-term antiretroviral therapy in people with HIV. This was the immunoSEQ v3.0 assay at survey level. The protocol was immunoSEQ multiplex PCR, while the TCRdb copy is restricted to in-frame clones and leaves out a portion. The sample holds around 13,000 clones, 88% seen once. The sequencing here drew on unsorted PBMCs, taken 2.1 years after starting antiretroviral therapy. The receptors originated from a woman aged 40 to 49 with HIV.

The V call is TRBV6-5, the J call TRBJ1-1; 7 positions match TRBD1. Trimming cost V 6 bases and J 4 bases; bases outside gene matches: 8. The CDR3 sequence is 14 residues long. Germline CDR1 is MNHEY and CDR2 is SVGAGI. CDR3 nucleotide sequence: TGTGCCAGCAGCTATGGAAGGGGGCTCACTGAAGCTTTCTTT. Amino acid sequence: CASSYGRGLTEAFF.

The J gene is TRBJ1-5, the V gene TRBV10-3; 9 bases map to TRBD1. Trimming took 6 bases from V and 5 from J; bases not matched to a gene: 5. This CDR3 is built from 14 residues. The germline gives CDR1 ENHRY, CDR2 SYGVKD. The CDR3 region is CAIRGTGKDQPQHF. CDR3 nucleotide sequence: TGTGCCATCAGGGGGACAGGGAAGGATCAGCCCCAGCATTTT.

The chain uses TRBV19 and TRBJ1-5; maybe TRBD1 (6 bases). The CDR3 runs 18 residues. V was trimmed by 6 bases and J by 2 bases, leaving 23 bases between them. Germline CDR1 reads LNHDA; CDR2 reads SQIVND (reference sequence). The DNA of the CDR3 is TGTGCCAGTAGCTCGGGCGGGGGCGCCAGGCCAGGCAATCAGCCCCAGCATTTT. This translates into CASSSGGGARPGNQPQHF.

The chain is built from TRBV6-5 and TRBJ1-5; a weak D match, TRBD1 (6 bases). CDR1 and CDR2 from the germline V gene are MNHEY and SVGAGI. Trimming shortened V by 2 bases and J by 5 bases, and 10 bases separated the two germline ends. The CDR3 extends over 14 amino acids. CDR3 coding DNA: TGTGCCAGCAGTTACAGGGGGGGAGATCAGCCCCAGCATTTT. Its protein product is CASSYRGGDQPQHF.

V is TRBV18 and J is TRBJ1-1; 7 nucleotides agree with TRBD1. CDR1 KGHSH and CDR2 LQKENI come from the germline V gene. The CDR3 sequence is 13 residues long. V was pared by 5 bases and J by 4 bases, with 4 bases of the junction left unmatched. As DNA, the CDR3 is TGTGCCAGCTCAGCGACAGGGCTCACTGAAGCTTTCTTT. Translated: CASSATGLTEAFF.

The chain employs TRBV10-3 and TRBJ2-5; possibly TRBD1 for D (6 bases). CDR3 size: 15 residues. V was cut by 0 bases and J by 1 base, with 9 bases left in between. The germline V gene encodes CDR1 ENHRY and CDR2 SYGVKD. In DNA form, the CDR3 reads TGTGCCATCAGTGAGTCAACAGGGCCCCAAGAGACCCAGTACTTC. Protein sequence: CAISESTGPQETQYF.

The chain combines TRBV6-6 with TRBJ1-6; 9 bases match TRBD1. In germline, CDR1 is MNHNY, CDR2 SVGAGI (reference sequence). This CDR3 is 15 amino acids long. J was trimmed by 7 bases and V by 6 bases; bases with no gene match: 7. CDR3: CASRDTGTGNSPLHF. The CDR3 DNA reads TGTGCCAGCAGGGATACCGGGACAGGGAATTCACCCCTCCACTTT.

The chain uses TRBV4-1 and TRBJ2-2, with D perhaps TRBD1 or TRBD2 (5 bases each). Trimming shortened V by 4 bases and J by 6 bases, and 15 bases separated the two germline ends. Germline CDR1 and CDR2: MGHRA and YSYEKL. The CDR3 loop spans 15 amino acids. In nucleotides, the CDR3 is TGCGCCAGCAGCCTGCGGGCAGGGCCCTCCGGGGAGCTGTTTTTT. This gives the protein CASSLRAGPSGELFF.

DNA of the CDR3: TGTGCCAGCTCACGCAACTCGGGACAGGGATCAACTAATGAAAAACTGTTTTTT. Its translation is CASSRNSGQGSTNEKLFF. The chain has TRBV18 and TRBJ1-4; 9 bases match TRBD1. Per germline, CDR1 KGHSH and CDR2 LQKENI. This CDR3 has 18 residues. The V and J ends lost 4 bases and 0 bases, in that order; junction bases with no gene match: 9.

V usage is TRBV30 and J usage is TRBJ1-2; 7 bases line up with TRBD1. The CDR3 has 13 residues. From germline, CDR1 is GTSNPN and CDR2 SVGIG (reference sequence). V shed 3 bases and J 2 bases; nucleotides not matched to a gene: 3. In DNA, the CDR3 is TGTGCCTGGAGGGCAGGGGGGAACTATGGCTACACCTTC. Translation: CAWRAGGNYGYTF.

J is TRBJ2-3 and V is TRBV7-2; D is perhaps TRBD2 (5 bases). Germline V gene data show CDR1 as SGHTA and CDR2 as FQGNSA. CDR3 length: 14 amino acids. The V and J ends lost 4 bases and 6 bases respectively, with 14 bases between them. The CDR3 is CASSSPPRGDTQYF. The CDR3 region has the DNA TGTGCCAGCAGCTCCCCGCCCAGAGGGGATACGCAGTATTTT.

Comments on this clone: Sequence at one end of the junction differs from germline and may be a read error. The V and J genes are TRBV2 and TRBJ1-1; no clear D. Germline loops: CDR1 SNHLY, CDR2 FYNNEI. This CDR3 is built from 14 residues. Here the CDR3 DNA reads TGTGCCAGCAGAGAAGGACGGGGGAACACTGAAGCTTTCTTT. It specifies CASREGRGNTEAFF.

V and J are TRBV11-3 and TRBJ2-1; TRBD2 might be the D (5 bases). V dropped 5 bases and J dropped 2 bases, with 13 bases sitting between them. The CDR3 spans 15 residues. Germline lookup yields CDR1 SGHNT and CDR2 YENEEA. The CDR3 reads CASSPREGPYNEQFF. In nucleotides, the CDR3 is TGTGCCAGCAGCCCTCGGGAAGGGCCCTACAATGAGCAGTTCTTC. Using reference TRBV11-3 and TRBJ2-1 for the parts outside the CDR3, the full variable domain is EAGVVQSPRYKIIEKKQPVAFWCNPISGHNTLYWYLQNLGQGPELLIRYENEEAVDDSQLPKDRFSAERLKGVDSTLKIQPAELGDSAVYLCASSPREGPYNEQFFGPGTRLTVL.

The chain has TRBV19 and TRBJ1-6; D gene unclear. The V gene's germline CDR1 is LNHDA and CDR2 SQIVND (reference sequence). The CDR3 length is 15 residues. V shed 7 bases and J shed 7 bases, with 17 bases lying between them. The CDR3 reads CASTEWGDSNSPLHF. The CDR3 DNA reads TGTGCCAGTACCGAGTGGGGAGATTCAAATTCACCCCTCCACTTT.

V gene TRBV5-1 combines with J gene TRBJ1-1; D possibly corresponds to TRBD1 (5 bases). This CDR3 has 14 amino acids. Germline V gene lookup returns CDR1 SGHRS and CDR2 YFSETQ. Trimming cost V 4 bases and J 0 bases, with 10 bases left between them. The CDR3 DNA is TGCGCCAGCAGCGCGGGACTCTTGAACACTGAAGCTTTCTTT. As protein: CASSAGLLNTEAFF.

V is TRBV25-1 and J is TRBJ2-7, with TRBD2 matching over 7 bases. Germline V gene data show CDR1 as MGHDK and CDR2 as SYGVNS. The junction had 16 bases not matched to a gene; V was cut back by 4 bases and J by 10 bases. The CDR3 is made up of 15 amino acids. The CDR3 is CASSGGAGSPRRQYF. The CDR3 DNA reads TGTGCCAGCAGTGGGGGAGCGGGGTCCCCGCGAAGACAGTACTTC.

The chain uses TRBV9 and TRBJ2-3; 7 bases map to TRBD1. The CDR3 extends over 15 amino acids. The V gene's germline CDR1 is SGDLS and CDR2 YYNGEE. Trimming at V came to 3 bases and at J to 1 base, leaving 5 bases not matched to a gene. The CDR3: CASSAGTVRTDTQYF. The CDR3 region has the DNA TGTGCCAGCAGCGCAGGGACAGTCCGCACAGATACGCAGTATTTT. Complete variable domain (other parts from reference TRBV9 and TRBJ2-3): DSGVTQTPKHLITATGQRVTLRCSPRSGDLSVYWYQQSLDQGLQFLIQYYNGEERAKGNILERFSAQQFPDLHSELNLSSLELGDSALYFCASSAGTVRTDTQYFGPGTRLTVL.

J is TRBJ2-6 and V is TRBV18; D uncertain. There are 18 residues in the CDR3. Germline loops: CDR1 KGHSH, CDR2 LQKENI. The germline V and J ends were trimmed by 3 bases and 0 bases, with 15 bases remaining between them. The CDR3 nucleotides are TGTGCCAGCTCACCGTTTTACGGTCAAAGCTCTGGGGCCAACGTCCTGACTTTC. Its protein is CASSPFYGQSSGANVLTF.

V and J are TRBV4-3 and TRBJ1-1; D is undetermined. V was trimmed by 3 bases and J by 0 bases, leaving 23 bases between them. This CDR3 has 19 amino acids. The germline V gene encodes CDR1 LGHNA and CDR2 YSLEER. CDR3 coding DNA: TGCGCCAGCAGCCATCCGAATAAACGGCAGGAACCCATGAACACTGAAGCTTTCTTT. Its translation is CASSHPNKRQEPMNTEAFF.

This clone was detected a few times. V gene TRBV30 combines with J gene TRBJ1-1; D is uncertain. The V and J ends lost 3 bases and 0 bases respectively, with 14 bases between them. The CDR3 is made up of 15 amino acids. Germline V lookup: CDR1 GTSNPN, CDR2 SVGIG (reference sequence). The CDR3 DNA sequence: TGTGCCTGGAGAGAAGCGGGCTACATGAACACTGAAGCTTTCTTT. Its translation: CAWREAGYMNTEAFF.

This rearrangement joins TRBV6-6 to TRBJ1-2; 10 nucleotides align to TRBD1. The CDR3 totals 15 residues. Trimming at V came to 0 bases and at J to 6 bases, leaving 4 bases not matched to a gene. Germline-derived CDR1 and CDR2 are MNHNY and SVGAGI (reference sequence). The CDR3 sequence is CASSYSTGGEDGYTF. In nucleotides, the CDR3 is TGTGCCAGCAGTTACTCGACAGGGGGCGAGGATGGCTACACCTTC.

The V and J genes are TRBV6-5 and TRBJ1-2; maybe TRBD1 (5 bases). Germline values: CDR1 MNHEY, CDR2 SVGAGI. The length of the CDR3 is 14 residues. The ends were cut back, 4 bases at V and 1 base at J, with 10 bases in the middle. The CDR3: CASSSRGGNYGYTF. In nucleotides, the CDR3 is TGTGCCAGCAGTTCCCGGGGCGGTAACTATGGCTACACCTTC.

This clone was seen a handful of times. The chain combines TRBV5-4 with TRBJ1-3; unclear D gene. The CDR3 covers 16 residues. Trimming removed 0 bases from V and 0 bases from J, with 10 bases in between. From germline, CDR1 is SGHNT and CDR2 YYREEE (reference sequence). The CDR3 is CASSLGSRSSGNTIYF. The CDR3 DNA follows: TGTGCCAGCAGCTTGGGCAGCCGGAGCTCTGGAAACACCATATATTTT.

The sample holds one count of this clone. CDR3 loop: CASSLAGSGSYNEQFF. CDR3 DNA sequence: TGTGCCAGCAGCTTAGCGGGTAGCGGGAGTTACAATGAGCAGTTCTTC. This chain connects TRBV7-2 to TRBJ2-1; 9 nucleotides align to TRBD2. The CDR3 is made up of 16 amino acids. The V and J ends lost 0 bases and 4 bases, in that order; junction bases with no gene match: 4. Germline CDR1 is SGHTA and CDR2 is FQGNSA. Full variable domain (remainder filled in from reference TRBV7-2 and TRBJ2-1): GAGVSQSPSNKVTEKGKDVELRCDPISGHTALYWYRQSLGQGLEFLIYFQGNSAPDKSGLPSDRFSAERTGGSVSTLTIQRTQQEDSAVYLCASSLAGSGSYNEQFFGPGTRLTVL.

V is TRBV4-1 and J is TRBJ1-2, with D tentatively TRBD1 (5 bases). The CDR3 has 14 residues. Germline V CDR1 and CDR2: MGHRA, YSYEKL. Trimming removed 5 bases at V and 3 bases at J, with 13 bases between. The CDR3 DNA follows: TGCGCCAGCAGCGTAGGACACTCCGACTATGGCTACACCTTC. Amino acids: CASSVGHSDYGYTF.